This T cell receptor beta chain stems from a study of graft-versus-host responses after intestinal transplantation. Overall study findings and caveats: In patients with graft-donor T cell macrochimerism, allograft graft-versus-host to host-versus-graft clonal ratios were high. Marrow from the recipient contained GvH clones, some of which had appeared first in ileum or blood. Researchers found peak circulating GvH clone levels linked to early post-transplant HvG declines.

TCRdb's table, derived via immunoSEQ multiplex PCR, lists solely in-frame clones and lacks some. The table has tens of thousands of clones, roughly 90% seen once; the top ten hold over 0.4%. V dropped 3 bases and J dropped 2 bases, with 10 bases sitting between them. The CDR3 runs 14 residues. Germline CDR1 MNHEY, CDR2 SMNVEV (reference sequence). In the case of this clone: Its matching antigen is unknown.

V gene TRBV27 combines with J gene TRBJ1-2; D ambiguous. The receptor was derived from a human donor who received an intestinal transplant. Sequencing used unstimulated CD8+ T cells sorted from spleen or lymph node cells, obtained before intestinal transplant. This chain's CDR3 is CASSFTPGNYGYTF. CDR3 sequence (DNA): TGTGCCAGCAGTTTTACTCCGGGGAACTATGGCTACACCTTC.